These 18 T cell receptor beta chains were sequenced from one sample in a study of CD8+ T cells in alopecia areata. Extraction of RNA preceded its reverse transcription into cDNA, which served as the sequencing template. Repertoires were generated with immunoSEQ multiplex PCR, while TCRdb's copy carries only in-frame clones and drops some. Altogether hundreds of thousands of clones are present, 57% being singletons, with the ten largest covering around 0.44%. The sequenced sample was CD4+ T cells sorted from blood, obtained at week 0. These receptors were collected from a human donor with alopecia areata.

The rearrangement joins TRBV18 to TRBJ2-3; TRBD1 agrees at 8 bases. The germline CDR1 and CDR2 sequences are KGHSH and LQKENI. The CDR3 consists of 14 residues. V was pared by 4 bases and J by 4 bases, with 4 bases of the junction left unmatched. CDR3 nucleotide sequence: TGTGCCAGCTCACAAGGACAGGGACCAGATACGCAGTATTTT. This gives the protein CASSQGQGPDTQYF. The full variable domain, with the rest looked up from reference TRBV18 and TRBJ2-3, is NAGVMQNPRHLVRRRGQEARLRCSPMKGHSHVYWYRQLPEEGLKFMVYLQKENIIDESGMPKERFSAEFPKEGPSILRIQQVVRGDSAAYFCASSQGQGPDTQYFGPGTRLTVL.

The chain joins TRBV6-5 to TRBJ2-6; D not resolved. CDR3 length equals 15 residues. Germline V gene data show CDR1 as MNHEY and CDR2 as SVGAGI. V was trimmed by 6 bases and J by 8 bases, leaving 17 bases between them. CDR3 nucleotides: TGTGCCAGCAGCGCCAAAGTGCCTGGCCCCAACGTCCTGACTTTC. Its protein product is CASSAKVPGPNVLTF.

This clone was observed a handful of times. The chain carries TRBV30 and TRBJ1-2; D is unclear. This CDR3 spans 13 amino acids. V lost 0 bases and J 4 bases, leaving 9 bases between the germline ends. Germline V CDR1 and CDR2: GTSNPN, SVGIG (reference sequence). The CDR3 DNA reads TGTGCCTGGAGTGTGCAAGGGTTCTATGGCTACACCTTC. The encoded protein is CAWSVQGFYGYTF.

V usage is TRBV7-3 and J usage is TRBJ2-6, with 8 positions matching TRBD2. Germline V gene lookup returns CDR1 SGHTA and CDR2 FQGTGA. The length of the CDR3 is 19 residues. Unmatched junction bases numbered 7, after V lost 0 bases and J lost 0 bases. The CDR3 DNA is TGTGCCAGCAGCTTAACAATAGCGGGGCCCACCTCTGGGGCCAACGTCCTGACTTTC. Translating it yields CASSLTIAGPTSGANVLTF.

The chain combines TRBV30 with TRBJ2-3, with 8 bases matching TRBD2. CDR3 size: 12 residues. Germline lookup yields CDR1 GTSNPN and CDR2 SVGIG (reference sequence). With 4 bases clipped from V and 6 bases from J, the junction kept 3 bases outside the gene matches. The CDR3 region has the DNA TGTGCCTGGACTAGCGGGCACGATACGCAGTATTTT. It codes for CAWTSGHDTQYF.

This clone was found a few times. The chain is built from TRBV6-5 and TRBJ2-7; 15 bases agree with TRBD2. Germline V gene data show CDR1 as MNHEY and CDR2 as SVGAGI. The CDR3 covers 15 residues. V trimming: 8 bases; J trimming: 2 bases; junction bases outside the gene matches: 4. The CDR3 loop reads CASSRTSGGAYEQYF. The DNA for the CDR3 is TGTGCCAGCTCTAGGACTAGCGGGGGGGCCTACGAGCAGTACTTC.

This clone was found a few times. The chain recombines TRBV7-9 with TRBJ2-5; D is unresolved. The germline gives CDR1 SEHNR, CDR2 FQNEAQ (reference sequence). Trimming took 1 base from V and 5 from J, leaving 11 bases between them. The CDR3 extends over 14 amino acids. The CDR3 here is CASSLEATGETQYF. CDR3 bases: TGTGCCAGCAGCTTAGAGGCCACCGGGGAGACCCAGTACTTC.

The rearrangement joins TRBV4-1 to TRBJ1-4; possibly TRBD1 for D (5 bases). Germline V lookup: CDR1 MGHRA, CDR2 YSYEKL. V dropped 0 bases and J dropped 2 bases, with 7 bases sitting between them. The CDR3 length is 15 residues. The CDR3 reads CASSQDAGTNEKLFF. DNA for the CDR3: TGCGCCAGCAGCCAAGACGCAGGGACTAATGAAAAACTGTTTTTT.

This clone was detected once. This rearrangement joins TRBV10-3 to TRBJ2-7; TRBD2 agrees at 7 bases. Unmatched junction bases numbered 4, after V lost 8 bases and J lost 6 bases. The CDR3 consists of 11 residues. Looked up from germline, CDR1 is ENHRY and CDR2 is SYGVKD. This CDR3 is CAIGSGGEQYF. As DNA, the CDR3 is TGTGCCATCGGGTCGGGAGGCGAGCAGTACTTC.

This sequence joins TRBV5-1 and TRBJ2-3; 9 bases fit TRBD2. CDR1 and CDR2 from the germline V gene are SGHRS and YFSETQ. The CDR3 consists of 16 residues. The V segment lost 0 bases and the J segment 0 bases; nucleotides outside the gene matches: 2. The CDR3 region is CASSLATSGSTDTQYF. CDR3 in DNA: TGCGCCAGCAGCTTGGCCACTAGCGGGAGCACAGATACGCAGTATTTT. The full variable domain, in which reference TRBV5-1 and TRBJ2-3 provide the parts outside the CDR3, is KAGVTQTPRYLIKTRGQQVTLSCSPISGHRSVSWYQQTPGQGLQFLFEYFSETQRNKGNFPGRFSGRQFSNSRSEMNVSTLELGDSALYLCASSLATSGSTDTQYFGPGTRLTVL.

The chain is built from TRBV6-1 and TRBJ1-1; D unresolved. Trimming left V 7 bases short and J 5 bases short, with 8 bases between. Germline-derived CDR1 and CDR2 are MNHNS and SASEGT. The CDR3 is 11 residues long. The CDR3 loop is CASIKKTEAFF. DNA of the CDR3: TGTGCCAGCATCAAAAAGACTGAAGCTTTCTTT.

The chain joins TRBV28 to TRBJ2-7; 10 positions agree with TRBD2. CDR1 is MDHEN, CDR2 SYDVKM, per germline. The length of the CDR3 is 15 residues. The J segment lost 5 bases and the V segment lost 3 bases, leaving 7 bases of the junction unmatched. The CDR3 bases are TGTGCCAGCAGTTTTAAGGCTAGCGGGAGCCACGAGCAGTACTTC. Translating it yields CASSFKASGSHEQYF.

The V gene is TRBV30, the J gene TRBJ2-7; TRBD2 matches at 10 bases. V lost 1 base, J lost 6 bases, and 3 bases stayed unmatched. Germline V gene data show CDR1 as GTSNPN and CDR2 as SVGIG (reference sequence). The CDR3 runs to 13 residues. CDR3 loop: CAWSGTSGGEQYF. In DNA form, the CDR3 reads TGTGCCTGGAGTGGGACTAGCGGTGGCGAGCAGTACTTC. Full variable domain (rest looked up from reference TRBV30 and TRBJ2-7): SQTIHQWPATLVQPVGSPLSLECTVEGTSNPNLYWYRQAAGRGLQLLFYSVGIGQISSEVPQNLSASRPQDRQFILSSKKLLLSDSGFYLCAWSGTSGGEQYFGPGTRLTVT.

As concerns this clone: This same CDR3 is encoded by further DNA sequences in the sample. This chain connects TRBV7-9 to TRBJ2-5, with D unclear. Per germline, CDR1 SEHNR and CDR2 FQNEAQ (reference sequence). The CDR3 consists of 12 residues. Trimming cost V 1 base and J 4 bases, with 4 bases left between them. Here the CDR3 reads CASSLVLETQYF. The CDR3 nucleotides read TGTGCCAGCAGCTTAGTTTTAGAGACCCAGTACTTC.

This chain uses TRBV11-2 with TRBJ2-7; D uncertain. Trimming pared 4 bases from V and 2 bases from J, leaving 12 bases between. The CDR3 totals 14 residues. Germline lookup yields CDR1 SGHAT and CDR2 FQNNGV. In DNA, the CDR3 is TGTGCCAGCAGCTCACCAGCCTTACCCTACGAGCAGTACTTC. It codes for CASSSPALPYEQYF.

V gene TRBV2 combines with J gene TRBJ2-1; D unresolved. The V gene lost 0 bases and the J gene lost 4 bases, with 4 bases spanning the gap. Germline V gene data show CDR1 as SNHLY and CDR2 as FYNNEI. The CDR3 covers 13 residues. The chain's CDR3 is CASSEARYNEQFF. In DNA, the CDR3 is TGTGCCAGCAGTGAAGCAAGATACAATGAGCAGTTCTTC.

V gene TRBV10-3 combines with J gene TRBJ1-6; D is ambiguous. Germline loops: CDR1 ENHRY, CDR2 SYGVKD. Trimming pared 3 bases from V and 1 base from J, leaving 7 bases between. The CDR3 runs to 15 residues. The CDR3 loop reads CAISEDGSYNSPLHF. In DNA, the CDR3 is TGTGCCATCAGTGAAGACGGTTCCTATAATTCACCCCTCCACTTT.

This chain joins TRBV6-1 and TRBJ2-4; a possible D gene is TRBD2 (5 bases). Germline CDR1 and CDR2: MNHNS and SASEGT. The CDR3 sequence is 11 residues long. Trimming left V 4 bases short and J 10 bases short, with 8 bases between. The CDR3, as DNA: TGTGCCAGCAGTGGGACTGAGATTCAGTACTTC. Its protein is CASSGTEIQYF.